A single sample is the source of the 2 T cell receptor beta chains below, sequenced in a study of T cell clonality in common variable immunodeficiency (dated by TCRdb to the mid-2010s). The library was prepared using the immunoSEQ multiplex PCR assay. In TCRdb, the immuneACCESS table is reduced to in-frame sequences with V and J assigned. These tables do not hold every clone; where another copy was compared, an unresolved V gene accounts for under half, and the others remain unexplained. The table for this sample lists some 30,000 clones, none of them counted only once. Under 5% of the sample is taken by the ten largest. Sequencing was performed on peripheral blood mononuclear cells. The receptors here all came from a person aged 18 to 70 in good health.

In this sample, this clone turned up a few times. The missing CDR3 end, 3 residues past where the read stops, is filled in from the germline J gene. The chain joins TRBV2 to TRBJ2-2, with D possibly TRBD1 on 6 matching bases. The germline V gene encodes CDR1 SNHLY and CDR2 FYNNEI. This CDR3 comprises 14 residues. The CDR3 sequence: CASSGQGSNEKLFF. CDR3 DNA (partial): TGTGCCAGCAGTGGCCAGGGGTCTAATGAAAAG.

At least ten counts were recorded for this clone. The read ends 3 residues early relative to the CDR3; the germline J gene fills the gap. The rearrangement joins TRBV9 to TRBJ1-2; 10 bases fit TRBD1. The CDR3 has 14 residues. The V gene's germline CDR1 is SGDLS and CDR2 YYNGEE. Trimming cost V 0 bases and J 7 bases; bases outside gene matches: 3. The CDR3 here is CASSVGQGAGGYTF. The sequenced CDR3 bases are TGTGCCAGCAGCGTAGGACAGGGGGCAGGTGGC.